The next 14 T cell receptor beta chains were all read from a single sample in a study of blood T cell repertoires in COVID-19. Some clones are missing from TCRdb's copy, which holds only in-frame ones; the method was immunoSEQ multiplex PCR. The sample yields 220,000 or so clones, about 83% seen once. Sequenced material: PBMCs or T cells enriched from blood (not recorded which). The receptor set was obtained from a woman aged 35 to 49 who had recovered from COVID-19.

The chain recombines TRBV9 with TRBJ2-7; 9 bases fit TRBD2. Trimming took 3 bases from V and 6 from J; bases not matched to a gene: 7. This CDR3 has 14 amino acids. CDR1 and CDR2 from the germline V gene are SGDLS and YYNGEE. The CDR3 sequence: CASSAWAGGAEQYF. The CDR3 coding sequence is TGTGCCAGCAGCGCCTGGGCGGGAGGGGCCGAGCAGTACTTC.

Written as DNA, the CDR3 is TGTGCCAGCAGTTTGAGATATCGCCCCGATCTCAATGAGCAGTTCTTC. This sequence encodes CASSLRYRPDLNEQFF. The chain recombines TRBV27 with TRBJ2-1; D not resolved. The CDR3 spans 16 residues. With 3 bases removed from V and 6 bases from J, the gap between germline ends came to 18 bases. Germline assignment: CDR1 MNHEY and CDR2 SMNVEV (reference sequence).

This clone was counted between two and nine times. This chain links TRBV6-4 with TRBJ1-1; TRBD1 matches 7 bases. Trimming took 6 bases from V and 4 from J; bases not matched to a gene: 8. The CDR3 consists of 14 residues. Germline-derived CDR1 and CDR2 are MRHNA and SNTAGT. The DNA of the CDR3 is TGTGCCAGCAGGACAGGGCCCGGGCGCACTGAAGCTTTCTTT. This codes for CASRTGPGRTEAFF.

The CDR3 loop is CASSIGQGASIDGYTF. In nucleotides, the CDR3 is TGTGCCAGCAGCATCGGACAGGGGGCGAGCATTGATGGCTACACCTTC. The chain uses TRBV5-4 and TRBJ1-2; 11 positions agree with TRBD1. V gave up 4 bases and J gave up 6 bases; unmatched junction bases: 11. CDR1 and CDR2 (germline): SGHNT, YYREEE (reference sequence). The CDR3 extends over 16 amino acids.

The chain joins TRBV18 to TRBJ1-1; D is unresolved. Trimming left V 6 bases short and J 2 bases short, with 10 bases between. Germline assignment: CDR1 KGHSH and CDR2 LQKENI. CDR3 length: 13 amino acids. CDR3 loop: CASSQTRNTEAFF. CDR3 DNA sequence: TGTGCCAGCTCTCAGACACGAAACACTGAAGCTTTCTTT. The full variable domain, in which reference TRBV18 and TRBJ1-1 provide the parts outside the CDR3, is NAGVMQNPRHLVRRRGQEARLRCSPMKGHSHVYWYRQLPEEGLKFMVYLQKENIIDESGMPKERFSAEFPKEGPSILRIQQVVRGDSAAYFCASSQTRNTEAFFGQGTRLTVV.

In its sample, this clone was seen once. The chain joins TRBV30 to TRBJ2-7; 8 bases match TRBD1. V was pared by 0 bases and J by 5 bases, with 12 bases of the junction left unmatched. This CDR3 contains 16 residues. In germline, CDR1 is GTSNPN, CDR2 SVGIG (reference sequence). CDR3 in DNA: TGTGCCTGGAGTGTACCCAGGACAGGGAAGAGGAACGAGCAGTACTTC. Translation: CAWSVPRTGKRNEQYF.

This clone has more than one count but fewer than ten. The V gene is TRBV6-2 or TRBV6-3, the J gene TRBJ2-3, with D maybe TRBD1 (6 bases). The CDR3 runs 14 residues. Trimming shortened V by 0 bases and J by 9 bases, and 13 bases separated the two germline ends. Germline V gene sequence: CDR1 MNHEY, CDR2 SVGEGT. CDR3: CASSYSGAGATQYF. The CDR3 DNA reads as TGTGCCAGCAGTTACTCCGGGGCAGGGGCCACGCAGTATTTT.

The chain couples TRBV6-5 to TRBJ1-2; 12 nucleotides agree with TRBD1. Germline V gene lookup returns CDR1 MNHEY and CDR2 SVGAGI. This CDR3 has 14 amino acids. The V segment lost 11 bases and the J segment 1 base; nucleotides outside the gene matches: 5. CDR3 sequence reads: CAEGQGAFNYGYTF. The CDR3 DNA reads TGTGCCGAGGGACAGGGGGCTTTTAACTATGGCTACACCTTC.

This rearrangement joins TRBV7-2 to TRBJ2-3; D possibly corresponds to TRBD2 (6 bases). V gave up 3 bases and J gave up 4 bases, with 17 bases separating them. This CDR3 has 16 residues. The germline V gene encodes CDR1 SGHTA and CDR2 FQGNSA. This CDR3 reads CASSFGGAAGSDTQYF. CDR3 in DNA: TGTGCCAGCAGCTTCGGAGGGGCCGCGGGGTCAGATACGCAGTATTTT. Supplemented by reference TRBV7-2 and TRBJ2-3, the full variable domain reads GAGVSQSPSNKVTEKGKDVELRCDPISGHTALYWYRQSLGQGLEFLIYFQGNSAPDKSGLPSDRFSAERTGGSVSTLTIQRTQQEDSAVYLCASSFGGAAGSDTQYFGPGTRLTVL.

V is TRBV29-1 and J is TRBJ2-3; 11 nucleotides line up with TRBD2. Looked up from germline, CDR1 is SQVTM and CDR2 is ANQGSEA. This CDR3 has 14 residues. V shed 5 bases and J 8 bases; nucleotides not matched to a gene: 9. The DNA for the CDR3 is TGCAGCGTTCGGGTAGCGGGAGGGCCTGGTACGCAGTATTTT. It yields the protein CSVRVAGGPGTQYF.

The chain recombines TRBV27 with TRBJ1-2; D is ambiguous. CDR3 length: 14 amino acids. V gave up 5 bases and J gave up 8 bases, with 18 bases separating them. The germline gives CDR1 MNHEY, CDR2 SMNVEV (reference sequence). CDR3 amino acids: CASSPHGGLEGYTF. The CDR3 DNA is TGTGCCAGCAGTCCCCACGGAGGGCTAGAGGGCTACACCTTC.

The chain uses TRBV19 and TRBJ2-3; TRBD2 agrees at 7 bases. The CDR3 contains 16 residues. Germline assignment: CDR1 LNHDA and CDR2 SQIVND (reference sequence). V lost 4 bases, J lost 1 base, and 8 bases stayed unmatched. For the CDR3, the DNA is TGTGCCAGTAGTAATCACCTAGCGGATCGCACAGATACGCAGTATTTT. Its translation is CASSNHLADRTDTQYF.

This chain connects TRBV30 to TRBJ1-4, with a tentative D call TRBD1 (5 bases). CDR1 and CDR2 (germline): GTSNPN, SVGIG (reference sequence). With 3 bases removed from V and 4 bases from J, the gap between germline ends came to 12 bases. The CDR3 loop spans 14 amino acids. In nucleotides, the CDR3 is TGTGCCTGGAGGGGGGGACGGTTTAATGAAAAACTGTTTTTT. As protein: CAWRGGRFNEKLFF.

The gene calls are TRBV5-1 and TRBJ1-4; D unresolved. The V and J ends lost 5 bases and 5 bases respectively, with 10 bases between them. CDR1 and CDR2 (germline): SGHRS, YFSETQ. The CDR3 totals 13 residues. CDR3 in DNA: TGCGCCAGCAGAGGAACGGAGAATGAAAAACTGTTTTTT. Amino acid sequence: CASRGTENEKLFF.